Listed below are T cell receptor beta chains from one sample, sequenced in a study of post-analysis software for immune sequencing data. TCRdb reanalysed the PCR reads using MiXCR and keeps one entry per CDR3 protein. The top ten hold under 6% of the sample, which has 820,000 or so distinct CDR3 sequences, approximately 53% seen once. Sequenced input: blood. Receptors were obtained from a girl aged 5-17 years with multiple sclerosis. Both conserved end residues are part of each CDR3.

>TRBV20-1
CSAGTSGSSYEQYF
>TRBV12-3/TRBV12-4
CASSAHRTGEETQYF
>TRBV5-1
CASSFGLPGTDNRGYTF
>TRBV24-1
CATSDSTGPGGYTF
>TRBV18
CASALPGGPPEQYF
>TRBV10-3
CAISDGTLRGYTF
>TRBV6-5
CASSYPGKETQYF
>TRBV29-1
CSVREQGYEQYF
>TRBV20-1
CSARILTNYGYTF
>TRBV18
CASSPPQNRYEQYF
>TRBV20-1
CSANPGPNTEAFF
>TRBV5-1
CASSLVAKDNEQFF
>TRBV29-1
CSVAEIGQGQEAQYF
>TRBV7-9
CASSDTDQPQHF
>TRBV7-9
CASSFPKGVSYEQYF
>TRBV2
CASNQDSGANVLTF
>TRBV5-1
CASSLRDSALETQYF
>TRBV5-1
CASSLAPTGDGYTF
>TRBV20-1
CSARPHSIGALRREQYF
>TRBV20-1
CSAPLGGENIQYF
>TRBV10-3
CAIRGPTYEEQYF
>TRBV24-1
CATSDSPGQGHQPQHF
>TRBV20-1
CSARRPSGGDYEQYF
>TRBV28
CASLNSYNEQFF
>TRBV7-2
CASSIGTDTDTQYF
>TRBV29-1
CSVDPGKYNEQFF
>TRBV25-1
CASSGLNSGGRTDTQYF
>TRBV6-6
CASQSPSDTYEQYF
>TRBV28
CASRLLAGGGSPYEQYF
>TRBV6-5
CASSYTVGRTYNEQFF